Listed below are T cell receptor beta chains from one sample, sequenced in a study of metastatic and nonmetastatic thyroid tumors. TCRdb re-called the PCR reads with MiXCR. Of fewer than 7,000 clones detected, about 19% appear once; the ten largest clones hold roughly 6.2%. The sample was adjacent normal tissue. All receptors derive from a female donor with papillary thyroid cancer or a benign thyroid nodule (not recorded which). Some clones in this sample may be carry-over from other donors' samples. Both conserved end residues are trimmed from each CDR3. Fields, in order: CDR3 protein, J gene, V gene.

ASSRTLAAVTEAF TRBJ1-1 TRBV5-1
ASSQQGTNSYEQY TRBJ2-7 TRBV7-9
SARDPISGETQY TRBJ2-5 TRBV20-1
ASSLDSNQPQH TRBJ1-5 TRBV7-2
ASSADRGSTEAF TRBJ1-1 TRBV2
ASSSGGSSYEQY TRBJ2-7 TRBV5-1
ASSESSAGEAF TRBJ1-1 TRBV10-2
ASSSLRDRVFFGNSYEQY TRBJ2-7 TRBV7-1
ASSIKVRYNEQF TRBJ2-1 TRBV12-3/TRBV12-4
ASSFYDSLNQPQH TRBJ1-5 TRBV28
ASSPHYNSPLH TRBJ1-6 TRBV27
ASSATEYNEQF TRBJ2-1 TRBV9
ASSGDSGEQY TRBJ2-7 TRBV2
AISGSRLAGEDTDTQY TRBJ2-3 TRBV10-3
ASSLRPATNTEAF TRBJ1-1 TRBV11-2
ANSLDRRNTGELF TRBJ2-2 TRBV5-1
ASSLWDSINQPQH TRBJ1-5 TRBV28
ASSLVTGSGSEAF TRBJ1-1 TRBV5-6
ASYDEPNTQY TRBJ2-3 TRBV6-1
ASSDTRGTQY TRBJ2-5 TRBV7-9
ASSLDRGGEQY TRBJ2-7 TRBV5-4
ARSRPERYYGYT TRBJ1-2 TRBV28
ATETGAYDPY TRBJ2-7 TRBV6-1
AFRDSGANVLT TRBJ2-6 TRBV12-3/TRBV12-4